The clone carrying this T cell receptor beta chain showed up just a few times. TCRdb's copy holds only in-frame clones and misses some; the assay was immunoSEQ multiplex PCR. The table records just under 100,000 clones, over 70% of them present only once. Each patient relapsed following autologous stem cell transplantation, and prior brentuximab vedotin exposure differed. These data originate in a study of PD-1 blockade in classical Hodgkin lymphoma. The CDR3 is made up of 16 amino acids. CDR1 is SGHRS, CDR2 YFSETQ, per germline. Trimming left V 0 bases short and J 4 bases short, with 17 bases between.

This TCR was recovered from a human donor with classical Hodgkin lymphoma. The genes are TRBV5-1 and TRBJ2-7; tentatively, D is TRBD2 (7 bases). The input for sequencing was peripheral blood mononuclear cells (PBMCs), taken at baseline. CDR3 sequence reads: CASSLVRSGGRYEQYF. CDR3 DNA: TGCGCCAGCAGCTTGGTACGATCGGGGGGCAGGTACGAGCAGTACTTC.